Listed here are 5 T cell receptor beta chains from one sample, sequenced in a study of neurological immune-mediated disorders. Using its own MiXCR run on the 5' RACE reads, TCRdb lists one record per CDR3 protein. The data show some 20,000 distinct CDR3 sequences, approximately 15% seen once. The sequencing sample was made of CD4+ T cells from blood. Every receptor here comes from a woman aged 60-75 years with HTLV-1-associated myelopathy (HAM/TSP).

This clonotype has at least ten counts. The chain uses TRBV20-1 and TRBJ2-6; the D gene is possibly TRBD1 (6 bases). The CDR3 contains 16 residues. V gave up 6 bases and J gave up 0 bases, with 15 bases separating them. CDR1 is DFQATT and CDR2 is SNEGSKA in the germline V gene (reference sequence). The CDR3 spells CSAPPQGFSGANVLTF. In nucleotides, the CDR3 is TGCAGTGCCCCCCCACAGGGATTCTCTGGGGCCAACGTCCTGACTTTC.

This clonotype was counted at least ten times. This rearrangement joins TRBV14 to TRBJ1-1, with D uncertain. Germline V gene lookup returns CDR1 SGHDN and CDR2 FVKESK. The CDR3 totals 12 residues. Trimming took 1 base from V and 11 from J, leaving 11 bases between them. The chain's CDR3 is CASSQGGFVAFF. In DNA, the CDR3 is TGTGCCAGCAGCCAAGGGGGTTTCGTGGCTTTCTTT.

This clonotype was recorded many times. The chain is built from TRBV20-1 and TRBJ2-7; D possibly matches TRBD1 or TRBD2 (6 bases each). Germline V gene sequence: CDR1 DFQATT, CDR2 SNEGSKA (reference sequence). CDR3 length: 15 residues. Trimming took 1 base from V and 3 from J, leaving 16 bases between them. CDR3 loop: CSARVGLGGSYEQYF. CDR3 coding DNA: TGCAGTGCTAGAGTTGGGCTCGGGGGCAGCTACGAGCAGTACTTC.

This clonotype was recorded at least ten times. J is TRBJ1-2 and V is TRBV10-3, with TRBD1 matching 7 bases. The CDR3 runs to 14 residues. CDR1 is ENHRY and CDR2 is SYGVKD in the germline V gene. V shed 6 bases and J 5 bases; nucleotides not matched to a gene: 9. The CDR3 DNA reads as TGTGCCATCAGAGATGGGACAGCCCCTTATGGCTACACCTTC. Translation: CAIRDGTAPYGYTF.

In its sample, this clonotype was seen many times. This chain joins TRBV28 and TRBJ2-7; no definite D call. The CDR3 extends over 13 amino acids. The V and J ends lost 7 bases and 4 bases respectively, with 14 bases between them. Germline V CDR1 and CDR2: MDHEN, SYDVKM. CDR3 DNA: TGTGCCAGCAACTACCCAGGCAGGTACGAGCAGTACTTC. Its translation: CASNYPGRYEQYF.